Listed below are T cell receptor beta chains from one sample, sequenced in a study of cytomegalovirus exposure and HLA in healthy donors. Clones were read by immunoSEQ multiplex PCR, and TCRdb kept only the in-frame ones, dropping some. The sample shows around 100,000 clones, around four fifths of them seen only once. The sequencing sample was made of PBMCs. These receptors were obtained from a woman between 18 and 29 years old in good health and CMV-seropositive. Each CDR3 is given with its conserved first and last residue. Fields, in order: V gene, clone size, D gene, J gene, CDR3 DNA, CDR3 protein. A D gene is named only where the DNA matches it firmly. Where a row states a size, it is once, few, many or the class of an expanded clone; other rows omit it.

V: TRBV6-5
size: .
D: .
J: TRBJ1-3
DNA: TGTGCCAGCACACTTAACAGCTACGGAGGAAACACCATATATTTT
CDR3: CASTLNSYGGNTIYF

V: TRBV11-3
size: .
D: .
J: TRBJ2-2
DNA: TGTGCCAGCAGCCCTGGGGCCGCGTGGGGGGAGCTGTTTTTT
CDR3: CASSPGAAWGELFF

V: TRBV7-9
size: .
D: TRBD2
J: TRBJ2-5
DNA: TGTGCCAGCAGCTTTGGGGGACTAGCGGGGAGTCAAGAGACCCAGTACTTC
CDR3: CASSFGGLAGSQETQYF

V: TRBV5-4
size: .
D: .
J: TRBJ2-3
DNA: TGTGCCAGCAGCTTACAGGGTAGCACAGATACGCAGTATTTT
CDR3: CASSLQGSTDTQYF

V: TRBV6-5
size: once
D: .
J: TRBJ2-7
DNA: TGTGCCAGCAGTTATAACCGAGCTTACGAGCAGTACTTC
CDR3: CASSYNRAYEQYF

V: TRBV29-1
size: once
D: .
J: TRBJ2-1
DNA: TGCAGCGTTGGGGCGCTACACTACAATGAGCAGTTCTTC
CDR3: CSVGALHYNEQFF

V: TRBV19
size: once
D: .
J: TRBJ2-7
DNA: TGTGCCAGTAGTTGGTCCCCCAGCTCCTACGAGCAGTACTTC
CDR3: CASSWSPSSYEQYF

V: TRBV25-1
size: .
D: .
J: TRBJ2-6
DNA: TGTGCCAGCAGTGACAGAGGCCTTACCGGCGGTGGGGCCAACGTCCTGACTTTC
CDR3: CASSDRGLTGGGANVLTF

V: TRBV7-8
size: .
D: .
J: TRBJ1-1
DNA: TGTGCCAGCAGCTTAGGAGGGAACAAGGAAGCTTTCTTT
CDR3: CASSLGGNKEAFF

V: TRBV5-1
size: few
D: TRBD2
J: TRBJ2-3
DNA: TGCGCCAGCAGCTTGTCCGGGACTAGCGGGGCGGGTACGCAGTATTTT
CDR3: CASSLSGTSGAGTQYF

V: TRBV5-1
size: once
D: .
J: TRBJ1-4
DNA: TGCGCCAGCAGCTTGGGAGGGGGTAATGAAAAACTGTTTTTT
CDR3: CASSLGGGNEKLFF

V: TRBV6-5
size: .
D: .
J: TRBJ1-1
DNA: TGTGCCAGCAGTTACGAAAATACAGGGTACACTGAAGCTTTCTTT
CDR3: CASSYENTGYTEAFF

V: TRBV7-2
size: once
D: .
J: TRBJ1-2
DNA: TGTGCCAGCAGCACCTGGACAGCCCATGGCTACACCTTC
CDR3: CASSTWTAHGYTF

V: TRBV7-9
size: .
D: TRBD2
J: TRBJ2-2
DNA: TGTTCCAGCAGCCAAGCAGCGGGATTCACTGGGGAGCTGTTTTTT
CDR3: CSSSQAAGFTGELFF

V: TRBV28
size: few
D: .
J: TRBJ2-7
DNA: TGTGCCAGCAAATCCGGTCGTCGGGAGCTGGCCTCCTACGAGCAGTACTTC
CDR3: CASKSGRRELASYEQYF

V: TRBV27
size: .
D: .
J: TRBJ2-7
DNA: TGTGCCAGCAGCCCTACTCTATCTCCCTACGAGCAGTACTTC
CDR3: CASSPTLSPYEQYF

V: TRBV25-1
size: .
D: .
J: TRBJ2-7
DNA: TGTGCCAGCAGTGGCCTCGGACTTTGGGAGCAGTACTTC
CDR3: CASSGLGLWEQYF

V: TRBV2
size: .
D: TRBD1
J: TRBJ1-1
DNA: TGTGCCAGCCCGATCGCTGGGGGACAGGGGGCAACTGAAGCTTTCTTT
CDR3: CASPIAGGQGATEAFF

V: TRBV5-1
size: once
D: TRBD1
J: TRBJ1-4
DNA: TGCGCGAGCAGTCGGACAGGCCGAACAACTAATGAAAAACTGTTTTTT
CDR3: CASSRTGRTTNEKLFF

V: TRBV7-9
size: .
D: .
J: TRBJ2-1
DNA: TGTGCCAGCAGCTTATCAGGGGTCGGTGAGCAGTTCTTC
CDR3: CASSLSGVGEQFF

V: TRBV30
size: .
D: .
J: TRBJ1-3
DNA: TGTGCCTGGGACATACTCGCCCGAAACACCATATATTTT
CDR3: CAWDILARNTIYF

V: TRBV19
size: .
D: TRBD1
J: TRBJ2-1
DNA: TGTGCCAGTAGTTTTGACAGGGGATCCTACAATGAGCAGTTCTTC
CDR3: CASSFDRGSYNEQFF

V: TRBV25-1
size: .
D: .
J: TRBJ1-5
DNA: TGTGCCAGCAGTGAACCAGGCCTCAATCAGCCCCAGCATTTT
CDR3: CASSEPGLNQPQHF

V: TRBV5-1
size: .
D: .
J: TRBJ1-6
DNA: TGCGCCAGCAGCTTGCGCTACAGCGGTTCACCCCTCCACTTT
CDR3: CASSLRYSGSPLHF